Each of the 13 T cell receptor beta chains below was sequenced from the same sample in a study of beta chain features in type 1 diabetes. Expressed TCRB transcripts were sequenced because the isolated RNA had all been reverse transcribed beforehand. TCRdb keeps only in-frame clones here, not all; method: immunoSEQ multiplex PCR. This sample has 600,000 to 650,000 clones, with roughly a sixth found just once. Sample: naive CD4+ T cells from blood. Receptors were obtained from a man aged 18 to 30 in good health.

The chain has TRBV27 and TRBJ2-1; the match to TRBD1 covers 7 bases. Per germline, CDR1 MNHEY and CDR2 SMNVEV (reference sequence). V shed 5 bases, J shed 3 bases, and the junction held 10 bases outside the gene matches. CDR3 size: 16 residues. This CDR3 is CASSPRSTGNYNEQFF. The CDR3 DNA reads TGTGCCAGCAGTCCCAGGTCGACAGGGAACTACAATGAGCAGTTCTTC.

V usage is TRBV10-3 and J usage is TRBJ1-2; unclear D gene. The length of the CDR3 is 12 residues. CDR1 and CDR2 (germline): ENHRY, SYGVKD. V was pared by 0 bases and J by 8 bases, with 7 bases between. CDR3 DNA sequence: TGTGCCATCAGTGAGTCGTTGGTGGGCTACACCTTC. Its translation is CAISESLVGYTF.

This chain links TRBV19 with TRBJ1-5; no definite D call. V was pared by 4 bases and J by 2 bases, with 6 bases between. This CDR3 region has 13 residues. Germline V lookup: CDR1 LNHDA, CDR2 SQIVND (reference sequence). The CDR3 bases are TGTGCCAGTAGTAAGGGTGGCAATCAGCCCCAGCATTTT. Translating gives CASSKGGNQPQHF.

The chain employs TRBV5-4 and TRBJ2-1; TRBD2 matches at 11 bases. CDR1 is SGHNT and CDR2 is YYREEE in the germline V gene (reference sequence). This CDR3 region has 17 residues. The V segment lost 4 bases and the J segment 0 bases; nucleotides outside the gene matches: 6. CDR3 DNA sequence: TGTGCCAGCAGCATACTTAGCGGGAGGGCCTCCTACAATGAGCAGTTCTTC. Protein product: CASSILSGRASYNEQFF.

V usage is TRBV5-1 and J usage is TRBJ2-7, with TRBD2 identical over 7 bases. This CDR3 is 15 amino acids long. CDR1 and CDR2 (germline): SGHRS, YFSETQ. The trim removed 3 bases at V and 0 bases at J, leaving 6 bases unmatched. CDR3 DNA sequence: TGCGCCAGCAGCTCAAGGCGGGGGAGCTCCTACGAGCAGTACTTC. It translates to CASSSRRGSSYEQYF.

The chain recombines TRBV18 with TRBJ2-3, with 10 nucleotides matching TRBD2. With V trimmed by 5 bases and J by 4 bases, 3 bases remained unmatched. Germline loops: CDR1 KGHSH, CDR2 LQKENI. The CDR3 has 14 residues. CDR3 region: CASSEREGADTQYF. The DNA for the CDR3 is TGTGCCAGCTCAGAGCGGGAGGGTGCAGATACGCAGTATTTT.

The CDR3 DNA sequence: TGTGCCAGCAGCTTAGCCAGGGGGGTTACAGGCGCAGCTAACTATGGCTACACCTTC. Amino acid sequence: CASSLARGVTGAANYGYTF. V usage is TRBV7-9 and J usage is TRBJ1-2, with TRBD1 matching 7 bases. Germline loops: CDR1 SEHNR, CDR2 FQNEAQ (reference sequence). Trimming removed 0 bases from V and 0 bases from J; junction bases left unmatched: 13. There are 19 residues in the CDR3.

The V and J genes are TRBV7-9 and TRBJ1-3; D is unclear. Germline values: CDR1 SEHNR, CDR2 FQNEAQ (reference sequence). V was shortened by 5 bases and J by 0 bases, with 8 bases between the two germline ends. The CDR3 is 14 residues long. The CDR3 nucleotides are TGTGCCAGCAGCCGTGAATTCTCTGGAAACACCATATATTTT. This translates into CASSREFSGNTIYF. Variable domain in full (rest from reference TRBV7-9 and TRBJ1-3): DTGVSQNPRHKITKRGQNVTFRCDPISEHNRLYWYRQTLGQGPEFLTYFQNEAQLEKSRLLSDRFSAERPKGSFSTLEIQRTEQGDSAMYLCASSREFSGNTIYFGEGSWLTVV.

The sample holds a few counts of this clone. CDR3 coding DNA: TGTGCCAGCAGTGTGACAGGGAACAATGAGCAGTTCTTC. Protein: CASSVTGNNEQFF. The chain combines TRBV25-1 with TRBJ2-1; TRBD1 matches at 7 bases. J lost 5 bases, V lost 4 bases, and 2 bases had no gene match. From germline, CDR1 is MGHDK and CDR2 SYGVNS. The CDR3 consists of 13 residues. Looking up the rest from reference TRBV25-1 and TRBJ2-1 gives the full variable domain: EADIYQTPRYLVIGTGKKITLECSQTMGHDKMYWYQQDPGMELHLIHYSYGVNSTEKGDLSSESTVSRIRTEHFPLTLESARPSHTSQYLCASSVTGNNEQFFGPGTRLTVL.

The chain employs TRBV7-9 and TRBJ1-2; D remains ambiguous. Germline CDR1 SEHNR, CDR2 FQNEAQ (reference sequence). The CDR3 spans 13 residues. Trimming pared 5 bases from V and 7 bases from J, leaving 14 bases between. The CDR3 DNA reads TGTGCCAGCAGCCGCCCCGAACTAGGTGGCTACACCTTC. Protein: CASSRPELGGYTF.

This clone was observed a few times. The rearrangement links TRBV4-3 to TRBJ2-5; 7 bases fit TRBD1. J lost 5 bases, V lost 1 base, and 10 bases had no gene match. The CDR3 contains 16 residues. From germline, CDR1 is LGHNA and CDR2 YSLEER. Written as DNA, the CDR3 is TGCGCCAGCAGCCAAGGACCCGGGACAGTTATGGAGACCCAGTACTTC. It codes for CASSQGPGTVMETQYF.

The chain carries TRBV30 and TRBJ1-2, with D perhaps matching TRBD1 (6 bases). The V end lost 4 bases, the J end lost 7 bases, and 10 bases lay between the germline ends. Germline lookup yields CDR1 GTSNPN and CDR2 SVGIG (reference sequence). This CDR3 has 11 amino acids. The CDR3 region is CAWMRTVGYTF. The CDR3 DNA is TGTGCCTGGATGAGGACAGTTGGCTACACCTTC.

As concerns this clone: Within the sample, other DNA sequences also encode this same CDR3. J is TRBJ2-5 and V is TRBV27, with a weak D call TRBD2 (7 bases). This CDR3 spans 15 amino acids. Per germline, CDR1 MNHEY and CDR2 SMNVEV (reference sequence). Trimming removed 3 bases from V and 5 bases from J, with 16 bases in between. CDR3 sequence (DNA): TGTGCCAGCAGTTTGGCGGGGGTTGGACAGGAGACCCAGTACTTC. This codes for CASSLAGVGQETQYF.